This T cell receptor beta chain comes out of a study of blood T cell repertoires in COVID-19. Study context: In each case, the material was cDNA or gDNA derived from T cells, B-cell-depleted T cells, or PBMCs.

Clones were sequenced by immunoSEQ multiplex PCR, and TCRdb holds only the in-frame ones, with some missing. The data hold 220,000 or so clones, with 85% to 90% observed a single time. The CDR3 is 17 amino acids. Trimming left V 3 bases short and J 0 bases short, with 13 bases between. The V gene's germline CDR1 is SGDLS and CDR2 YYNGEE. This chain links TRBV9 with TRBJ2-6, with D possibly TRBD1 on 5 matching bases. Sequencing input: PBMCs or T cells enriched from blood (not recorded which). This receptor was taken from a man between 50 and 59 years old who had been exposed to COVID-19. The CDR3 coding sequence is TGTGCCAGCAGCGAGGACAATCCATACTCTGGGGCCAACGTCCTGACTTTC. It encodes CASSEDNPYSGANVLTF.